Presented here are 17 T cell receptor beta chains from one specimen sequenced in a study of shared clonotypes between healthy human individuals. Profiled with immunoSEQ multiplex PCR; TCRdb holds only in-frame clones, not every one. This table holds 2 million or so clones, about 95% found once. The specimen was naive CD4+ T cells sorted from blood. Subset defined: CD45RA+ positively selected. The receptors stem from a man aged 18 to 35 in good health.

This sequence joins TRBV11-2 and TRBJ2-2, with 9 bases aligning to TRBD2. V lost 4 bases and J lost 6; bases outside the gene matches: 9. CDR3 length: 16 residues. The germline V gene encodes CDR1 SGHAT and CDR2 FQNNGV. CDR3 loop: CASSSRGSGSSGELFF. Written as DNA, the CDR3 is TGTGCCAGCAGCTCCCGTGGTAGCGGGAGTTCCGGGGAGCTGTTTTTT.

The rearrangement joins TRBV6-1 to TRBJ1-1; tentative D call: TRBD1 (5 bases). Germline CDR1 MNHNS, CDR2 SASEGT. The CDR3 totals 13 residues. With 8 bases removed from V and 0 bases from J, the gap between germline ends came to 10 bases. CDR3: CASGALLNTEAFF. The CDR3 DNA reads as TGTGCCAGCGGGGCACTCTTGAACACTGAAGCTTTCTTT.

The chain is built from TRBV5-6 and TRBJ2-7; D not resolved. The CDR3 extends over 15 amino acids. Germline V gene data show CDR1 as SGHDT and CDR2 as YYEEEE. Trimming took 1 base from V and 2 from J, leaving 13 bases between them. The CDR3: CASSLLGLGTYEQYF. CDR3 bases: TGTGCCAGCAGCTTGTTAGGATTGGGGACCTACGAGCAGTACTTC. Using reference TRBV5-6 and TRBJ2-7 for the parts outside the CDR3, the full variable domain is DAGVTQSPTHLIKTRGQQVTLRCSPKSGHDTVSWYQQALGQGPQFIFQYYEEEERQRGNFPDRFSGHQFPNYSSELNVNALLLGDSALYLCASSLLGLGTYEQYFGPGTRLTVT.

The CDR3 DNA reads as TGTGCCAGCAGCTTGGCAGGCCGGGGGGGCCTCGAGCAGTACTTC. Protein product: CASSLAGRGGLEQYF. The chain recombines TRBV5-4 with TRBJ2-7; 8 bases agree with TRBD2. The trim removed 0 bases at V and 6 bases at J, leaving 8 bases unmatched. Germline V gene sequence: CDR1 SGHNT, CDR2 YYREEE (reference sequence). The CDR3 length is 15 residues.

For this clone: This CDR3 is also generated by other DNA sequences in the sample. Here the CDR3 reads CASRGQGATGELFF. The CDR3 DNA is TGTGCCAGTAGAGGACAGGGGGCCACCGGGGAGCTGTTTTTT. The chain links TRBV19 to TRBJ2-2; 11 positions match TRBD1. The CDR3 has 14 residues. Trimming removed 6 bases from V and 4 bases from J; junction bases left unmatched: 1. From germline, CDR1 is LNHDA and CDR2 SQIVND (reference sequence).

The rearrangement joins TRBV2 to TRBJ2-7; 8 bases align to TRBD1. J gave up 1 base and V 7 bases, and 9 bases lay outside the gene matches. The germline V gene has CDR1 SNHLY and CDR2 FYNNEI. There are 15 residues in the CDR3. The CDR3 sequence is CASTSRDRQSYEQYF. CDR3 bases: TGTGCCAGCACCTCCCGGGACAGGCAATCCTACGAGCAGTACTTC.

The chain uses TRBV6-5 and TRBJ2-7; TRBD2 is a possible D gene (6 bases). The V gene lost 6 bases and the J gene lost 2 bases, with 14 bases spanning the gap. Germline values: CDR1 MNHEY, CDR2 SVGAGI. This CDR3 is built from 14 residues. CDR3 protein: CASRSGLLTYEQYF. DNA for the CDR3: TGTGCCAGCAGATCGGGACTCCTAACCTACGAGCAGTACTTC.

The CDR3 region is CASSTAGGYTF. The CDR3 DNA sequence: TGTGCCTCGAGTACGGCGGGTGGCTACACCTTC. V and J are TRBV7-2 and TRBJ1-2; D unclear. Looked up from germline, CDR1 is SGHTA and CDR2 is FQGNSA. The V end lost 11 bases, the J end lost 7 bases, and 14 bases lay between the germline ends. This CDR3 region has 11 residues.

The chain has TRBV5-1 and TRBJ2-5; a possible D gene is TRBD1 (7 bases). V was clipped by 3 bases and J by 3 bases, with 15 bases between them. There are 15 residues in the CDR3. Germline CDR1 is SGHRS and CDR2 is YFSETQ. The CDR3 here is CASSSRGAREETQYF. The CDR3 bases are TGCGCCAGCAGCTCCAGGGGGGCCAGGGAAGAGACCCAGTACTTC.

The chain combines TRBV21-1 with TRBJ2-3; TRBD2, the table's D call, lacks a check against the DNA. TRBV21-1 is annotated as a pseudogene. This CDR3 is 13 amino acids long. CDR3 in DNA: TGTGCCAGCAGGGAGGATTGTATCGATACGCAGTATTTT. Protein: CASREDCIDTQYF.

The chain's CDR3 is CASSELKGEQFF. The DNA of the CDR3 is TGTGCCAGCAGTGAACTCAAAGGGGAGCAGTTCTTC. The chain uses TRBV2 and TRBJ2-1; D is unresolved. V dropped 2 bases and J dropped 10 bases, with 9 bases sitting between them. CDR3 length equals 12 residues. The germline V gene encodes CDR1 SNHLY and CDR2 FYNNEI.

The chain combines TRBV7-2 with TRBJ2-1, with D uncertain. V lost 1 base to trimming and J lost 9 bases, with 10 bases between them. CDR3 length equals 13 residues. Germline V gives CDR1 SGHTA, CDR2 FQGNSA. This CDR3 reads CASSLEGATEQFF. The CDR3 nucleotides read TGTGCCAGCAGCTTAGAGGGTGCCACTGAGCAGTTCTTC.

This clone was recorded a few times. The rearrangement joins TRBV5-6 to TRBJ1-2, with D unresolved. In germline, CDR1 is SGHDT, CDR2 YYEEEE. The CDR3 runs 15 residues. Trimming stripped 4 bases from V and 0 bases from J, with 13 bases between. The CDR3 is CASSPDGSPNYGYTF. In nucleotides, the CDR3 is TGTGCCAGCAGCCCCGATGGGAGCCCTAACTATGGCTACACCTTC.

Notes on this clone: Different DNA sequences within this sample yield the same CDR3. The chain is built from TRBV5-1 and TRBJ2-7; no clear D. Germline V gene sequence: CDR1 SGHRS, CDR2 YFSETQ. V shed 0 bases and J shed 4 bases, with 11 bases lying between them. The length of the CDR3 is 14 residues. DNA for the CDR3: TGCGCCAGCAGCTTGGCGGGCGGACCATACGAGCAGTACTTC. This encodes CASSLAGGPYEQYF. The full variable domain, completed using reference TRBV5-1 and TRBJ2-7, is KAGVTQTPRYLIKTRGQQVTLSCSPISGHRSVSWYQQTPGQGLQFLFEYFSETQRNKGNFPGRFSGRQFSNSRSEMNVSTLELGDSALYLCASSLAGGPYEQYFGPGTRLTVT.

This clone has more than one count but fewer than ten. The V gene is TRBV9, the J gene TRBJ1-3, with unresolved D. CDR3 length equals 19 residues. Looked up from germline, CDR1 is SGDLS and CDR2 is YYNGEE. V lost 0 bases, J lost 0 bases, and 19 bases lay in between. DNA of the CDR3: TGTGCCAGCAGCGTAGTAGACATCCAACGGCCCTACTCTGGAAACACCATATATTTT. This gives the protein CASSVVDIQRPYSGNTIYF.

This clone was recorded a few times. The same CDR3 also results from other DNA sequences found in this sample. The chain links TRBV5-1 to TRBJ1-1; 8 bases line up with TRBD1. The germline CDR1 and CDR2 sequences are SGHRS and YFSETQ. The CDR3 is 13 amino acids. V gave up 3 bases and J gave up 4 bases; unmatched junction bases: 2. CDR3 coding DNA: TGCGCCAGCAGCTCCACAGGGGGCACTGAAGCTTTCTTT. It translates to CASSSTGGTEAFF.

This clone was detected once. The same CDR3 arises from other DNA sequences in this sample as well. The J gene is TRBJ2-3, the V gene TRBV29-1; tentative D call: TRBD1 (5 bases). The CDR3 spans 12 residues. Trimming shortened V by 3 bases and J by 3 bases, and 7 bases separated the two germline ends. Germline V CDR1 and CDR2: SQVTM, ANQGSEA. The CDR3 sequence is CSVDPGTDTQYF. The CDR3 DNA reads as TGCAGCGTTGACCCAGGGACAGATACGCAGTATTTT.